This T cell receptor beta chain came from a study of molecular identifiers for immune sequencing clone quantification. Study-level findings and limits: Over 99% of effector molecules, yet under 1% of naive-cell molecules, were held by clones above 20 RNA copies. Researchers reportedly could pick up spiked Jurkat TCR RNA from one cell mixed into one million naive cells.

This clonotype was counted at least ten times. Its antigen is not known. Making the bulk TCR libraries relied on previously described methods and listed TCR primers. TCRdb independently ran MiXCR on the PCR reads; one entry per CDR3 protein. The sample lists 400,000 to 600,000 distinct CDR3 sequences; 25% were seen once. Naive CD8 T cell sorting was performed on the CD8+CD4-CCR7+CD45RA+ phenotype. The sequence was obtained from a human donor in good health. Some libraries in this study had Jurkat cell RNA spiked in. The sample taken for sequencing was naive CD8+ T cells from blood, with Jurkat cell RNA spiked in. Subset: FACS-sorted CD8+CD4-CCR7+CD45RA+ naive T cells.

CDR3 nucleotide sequence: TGTGCCAGCAGTGACGGTGTCCGAGGCTCTGGGGCCAACGTCCTGACTTTC. Translation gives CASSDGVRGSGANVLTF. V gene TRBV25-1 combines with J gene TRBJ2-6; D is undetermined. Trimming removed 3 bases at V and 0 bases at J, with 12 bases between. CDR3 length equals 17 residues. CDR1 is MGHDK and CDR2 is SYGVNS in the germline V gene.